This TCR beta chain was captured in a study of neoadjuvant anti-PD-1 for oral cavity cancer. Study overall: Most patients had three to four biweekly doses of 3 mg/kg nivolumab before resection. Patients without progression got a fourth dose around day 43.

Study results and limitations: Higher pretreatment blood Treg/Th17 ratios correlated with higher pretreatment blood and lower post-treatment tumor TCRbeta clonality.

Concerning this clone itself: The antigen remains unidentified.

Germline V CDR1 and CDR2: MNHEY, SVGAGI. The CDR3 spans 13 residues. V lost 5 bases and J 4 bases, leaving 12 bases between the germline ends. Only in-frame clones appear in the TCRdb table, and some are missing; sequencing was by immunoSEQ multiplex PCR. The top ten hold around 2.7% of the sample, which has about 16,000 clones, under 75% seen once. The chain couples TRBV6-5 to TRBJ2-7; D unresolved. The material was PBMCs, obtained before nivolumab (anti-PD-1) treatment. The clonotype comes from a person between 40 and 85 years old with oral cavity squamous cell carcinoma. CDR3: CASSPSSTYEQYF. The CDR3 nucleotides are TGTGCCAGCAGTCCAAGCAGCACTTACGAGCAGTACTTC.